The sequence of this TCR beta chain was determined in a study of CD8 T cells in Susac syndrome. With random hexamers, reverse transcription was performed on roughly 0.45 to 1 ug of RNA. Coverage of TCR beta CDR3 amplification by immunoSEQ multiplex PCR extended to 54 Vbeta and 13 Jbeta. Using its own MiXCR run on the immunoSEQ multiplex PCR reads, TCRdb lists one record per CDR3 protein. The sample lists some 170,000 distinct CDR3 sequences, around 95% occurring once. Sequencing of TCR beta, carried out with a high-throughput approach, was applied to CD8+ and CD4+ T cells from the blood. Matched for age and sex, the controls were healthy donors. TEMRA cells were FACS-enriched, and CD8+ and CD4+ T cells were isolated negatively. The CDR3 is 14 amino acids. V lost 4 bases and J lost 10; bases outside the gene matches: 8.

This sequence joins TRBV12-3 or TRBV12-4 and TRBJ2-2, with 8 bases matching TRBD1. The clonotype originates from a human donor in good health. The sample taken for sequencing was CD4+ T cells from PBMCs. The chain's CDR3 is CASSSGQGREELFF. The CDR3 nucleotides are TGTGCCAGCAGTTCCGGACAGGGTCGGGAGGAGCTGTTTTTT.